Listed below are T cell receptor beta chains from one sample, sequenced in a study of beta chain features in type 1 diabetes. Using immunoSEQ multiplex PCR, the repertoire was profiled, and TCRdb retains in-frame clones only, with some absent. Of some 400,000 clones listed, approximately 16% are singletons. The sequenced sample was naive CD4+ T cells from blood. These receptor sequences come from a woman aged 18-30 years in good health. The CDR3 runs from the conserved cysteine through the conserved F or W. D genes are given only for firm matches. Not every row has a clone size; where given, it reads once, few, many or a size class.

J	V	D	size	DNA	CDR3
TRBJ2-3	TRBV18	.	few	TGTGCCAGCTCTCGACAAGGTGCCACAGATACGCAGTATTTT	CASSRQGATDTQYF
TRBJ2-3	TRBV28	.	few	TGTGCCAGCGGGGTAAGCGGATACACAGATACGCAGTATTTT	CASGVSGYTDTQYF
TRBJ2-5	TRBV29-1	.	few	TGCAGCTCATCCTCGGGAGAGACCCAGTACTTC	CSSSSGETQYF
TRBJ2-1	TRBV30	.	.	TGTGCCTGGAGTCTGGGGCAGGGTGTCTCCTACAATGAGCAGTTCTTC	CAWSLGQGVSYNEQFF
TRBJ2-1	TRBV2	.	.	TGTGCCAGCAACGGGGGCTCCTACAATGAGCAGTTCTTC	CASNGGSYNEQFF
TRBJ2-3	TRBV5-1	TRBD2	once	TGCGCCAGCCAACCTTTCGGGGGAGGGTCGGATACGCAGTATTTT	CASQPFGGGSDTQYF
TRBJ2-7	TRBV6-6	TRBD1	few	TGTGCCAGCAGTTATGACAGGGGACACTACGAGCAGTACTTC	CASSYDRGHYEQYF
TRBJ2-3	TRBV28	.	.	TGTGCCAGCAGTTTAGCGGGGGCTACGCAGTATTTT	CASSLAGATQYF
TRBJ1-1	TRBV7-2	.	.	TGTGCCAGCAGTCGGGACAAAGGACCGAACACTGAAGCTTTCTTT	CASSRDKGPNTEAFF
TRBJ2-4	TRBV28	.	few	TGTGCCAGCAGTTTATTAGAAACAGCCAAAAACATTCAGTACTTC	CASSLLETAKNIQYF
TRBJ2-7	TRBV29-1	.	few	TGCAGCGTTGTACTTGACACCTACGAGCAGTACTTC	CSVVLDTYEQYF
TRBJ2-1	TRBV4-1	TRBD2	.	TGCGCCAGCAGCCAAGCCGCGGGAGGGCCGACCAATGAGCAGTTCTTC	CASSQAAGGPTNEQFF
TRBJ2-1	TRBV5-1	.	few	TGCGCCAGCAGCGCCTTAATCAGCTCCTACAATGAGCAGTTCTTC	CASSALISSYNEQFF
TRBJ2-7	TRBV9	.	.	TGTGCCAGCAGCGTAGCTCACAGGACCTACGAGCAGTACTTC	CASSVAHRTYEQYF
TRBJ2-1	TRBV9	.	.	TGTGCCAGCAGCGTCCAGGCATCCAATGAGCAGTTCTTC	CASSVQASNEQFF
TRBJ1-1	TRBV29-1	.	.	TGCAGCGTTGAGAACCTTTTGGCCAGAAACACTGAAGCTTTCTTT	CSVENLLARNTEAFF
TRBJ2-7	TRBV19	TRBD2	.	TGTGCCAGTAGTCTGTTCCCGGGACTAGCGGAGCAGTACTTC	CASSLFPGLAEQYF
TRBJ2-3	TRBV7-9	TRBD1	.	TGTGCCAGCAGCCTACAGGGGCTGGTTAGCACAGATACGCAGTATTTT	CASSLQGLVSTDTQYF
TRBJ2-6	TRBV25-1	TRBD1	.	TGTGCCAGCAGTGAGACAGGGTTTTCCTCTGGGGCCAACGTCCTGACTTTC	CASSETGFSSGANVLTF
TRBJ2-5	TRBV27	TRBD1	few	TGTGCCAGCAGGGGACGGACAGGGAGGCAAGAGACCCAGTACTTC	CASRGRTGRQETQYF
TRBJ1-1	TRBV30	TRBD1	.	TGTGCCTGGAGGCCGGACAGGGTTGGAACTGAAGCTTTCTTT	CAWRPDRVGTEAFF
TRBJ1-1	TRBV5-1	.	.	TGCGCCAGCAGCTTTTCGACAGACACTGAAGCTTTCTTT	CASSFSTDTEAFF
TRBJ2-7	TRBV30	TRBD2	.	TGTGCCTGGAGTGTAGGACTAGCGGGAGACGAGCAGTACTTC	CAWSVGLAGDEQYF
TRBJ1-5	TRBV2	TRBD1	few	TGTGCCAGCAGCCAGGACAGGGGGCTTATCAATCAGCCCCAGCATTTT	CASSQDRGLINQPQHF
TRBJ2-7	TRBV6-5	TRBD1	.	TGTGCCAGCAGTCAGAACCTTGTCCGGACAGGGTTGTTCTTC	CASSQNLVRTGLFF
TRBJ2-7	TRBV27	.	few	TGTGCCACCCGTAGGCTGGGTAGCGACTCCTACGAGCAGTACTTC	CATRRLGSDSYEQYF
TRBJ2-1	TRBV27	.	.	TGTGCCAGCAGTTTACCTCGGGCGGGAACGGGCAATGAGCAGTTCTTC	CASSLPRAGTGNEQFF
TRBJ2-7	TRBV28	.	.	TGTGCCAGCACCTCGTCTGTCGAGCAGTACTTC	CASTSSVEQYF
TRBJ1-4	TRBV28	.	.	TGTGCCAGCAGTTTAACAGGGACCCCAAAACTGTTTTTT	CASSLTGTPKLFF
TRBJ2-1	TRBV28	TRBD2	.	TGTGCCAGCAGCGCGGCGCTAGCGGACAATGAGCAGTTCTTC	CASSAALADNEQFF
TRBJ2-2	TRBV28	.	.	TGTGCCAGCAGTCCCCAGGGTCCAGGCACCGGGGAGCTGTTTTTT	CASSPQGPGTGELFF
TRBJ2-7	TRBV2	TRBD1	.	TGTGCCAGCAGGGGGACAGGGACCTACGAGCAGTACTTC	CASRGTGTYEQYF
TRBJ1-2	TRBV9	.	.	TGTGCCAGCAGCGTTGACAGTTTGCGTGGCTACACCTTC	CASSVDSLRGYTF
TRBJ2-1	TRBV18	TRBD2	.	TGTGCCAGCTCACCACTGAAGGGCACTAGCGGGAGGAAAGGGGACAATGAGCAGTTCTTC	CASSPLKGTSGRKGDNEQFF
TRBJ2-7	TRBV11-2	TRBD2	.	TGTGCCAGCAAACTAGCGGGAGCCCCCTACGAGCAGTACTTC	CASKLAGAPYEQYF
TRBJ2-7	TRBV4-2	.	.	TGTGCCAGCAGAAAGGGGGAGGGCTCCTACGAGCAGTACTTC	CASRKGEGSYEQYF
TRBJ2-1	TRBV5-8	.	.	TGTGCCAGCAGCCCGGTCAATGAGCAGTTCTTC	CASSPVNEQFF
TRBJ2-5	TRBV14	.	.	TGTGCCAGCAGCCAAGAAGGGCAGGGCCCAGAGACCCAGTACTTC	CASSQEGQGPETQYF
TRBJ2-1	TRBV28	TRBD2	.	TGTGCCAGCAGTTTACCCCCACGGGGTTATACTAGCGGGAGCGCGAATGAGCAGTTCTTC	CASSLPPRGYTSGSANEQFF
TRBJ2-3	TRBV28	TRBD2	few	TGTGCCACCTGGACTAGCGGGGACCCAGATACGCAGTATTTT	CATWTSGDPDTQYF
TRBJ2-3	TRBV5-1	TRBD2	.	TGCGCCAGCAGCACCCTAGCGGCAAGCACAGATACGCAGTATTTT	CASSTLAASTDTQYF
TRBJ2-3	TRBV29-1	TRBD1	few	TGCAGCGCGATACAGGGGGGCGCCGATACGCAGTATTTT	CSAIQGGADTQYF
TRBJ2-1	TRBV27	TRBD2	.	TGTGCCAGCAGTTTAATGACTAGCGGGCTATCCTCCTACAATGAGCAGTTCTTC	CASSLMTSGLSSYNEQFF
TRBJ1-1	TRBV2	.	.	TGTGCCAGCAGGGGGGGAGGATTGAACACTGAAGCTTTCTTT	CASRGGGLNTEAFF
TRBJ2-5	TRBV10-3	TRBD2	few	TGTGCCATCAGTGGACTAGCGGGATTTCAAGAGACCCAGTACTTC	CAISGLAGFQETQYF
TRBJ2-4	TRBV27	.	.	TGTGCCAGCAGTTCCTCACTGGCCAAAAACATTCAGTACTTC	CASSSSLAKNIQYF
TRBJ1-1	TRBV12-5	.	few	TGTGCTAGTGGTTTGAGCTCTAGGGGCAGTGAAGCTTTCTTT	CASGLSSRGSEAFF
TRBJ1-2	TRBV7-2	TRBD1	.	TGTGCCAGCAGCCGACTGGCCGGGACAGGGGTGCGAGACTATGGCTACACCTTC	CASSRLAGTGVRDYGYTF
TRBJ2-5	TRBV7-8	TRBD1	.	TGTGCCAGCAGCTTAGCGACAGGGGCTAGGACCCAGTACTTC	CASSLATGARTQYF
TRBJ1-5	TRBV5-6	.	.	TGTGCCAGCAGCTGGAGGAGCGATCAGCCCCAGCATTTT	CASSWRSDQPQHF
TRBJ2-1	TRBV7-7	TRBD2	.	TGTGCTAGCAGCCCGCGGGAGTACAATGAGCAGTTCTTC	CASSPREYNEQFF